This T cell receptor (beta chain) was observed in a study of OX40 agonist ivuxolimab in advanced cancers. Sequenced by immunoSEQ multiplex PCR; TCRdb stores in-frame clones only, minus some. The sample includes tens of thousands of clones, about 90% of them seen just once. J was trimmed by 5 bases and V by 5 bases; bases with no gene match: 9. This CDR3 spans 14 amino acids. In germline, CDR1 is KGHSH, CDR2 LQKENI. This clone was observed a single time. The chain carries TRBV18 and TRBJ2-7; 7 bases match TRBD1. This clonotype was obtained from an adult with an advanced solid tumor such as melanoma, head and neck, liver or kidney cancer. The material sequenced was CD4+ or CD8+ T cells sorted from blood, taken in a trial of the OX40 agonist ivuxolimab. The CDR3 loop is CASSSRTGDHEQYF. Written as DNA, the CDR3 is TGTGCCAGCTCATCTCGAACAGGGGACCACGAGCAGTACTTC.